What follows are 5 T cell receptor beta chains derived from one specimen sequenced in a study of shared clonotypes between healthy human individuals. Some clones are missing from TCRdb's copy, which holds only in-frame ones; the method was immunoSEQ multiplex PCR. The data contain 2 million to 2.5 million clones, 92% of them singletons. The sequenced material came from naive CD4+ T cells from PBMCs. Subset specified: CD45RA+ positively selected. All receptors derive from a man aged 18 to 30 in good health. Some clones in this sample may be carry-over from other donors' samples.

The V gene is TRBV6-5, the J gene TRBJ2-5; perhaps D is TRBD1 or TRBD2 (5 bases each). This CDR3 has 14 residues. V lost 1 base and J lost 2, with 8 bases in between. CDR1 is MNHEY and CDR2 is SVGAGI in the germline V gene. DNA of the CDR3: TGTGCCAGCAGTTACTGGGACGGACAAGAGACCCAGTACTTC. As protein: CASSYWDGQETQYF.

The V gene is TRBV7-2, the J gene TRBJ2-3; a possible D gene is TRBD1 (5 bases). V was clipped by 0 bases and J by 2 bases, with 12 bases between them. Germline assignment: CDR1 SGHTA and CDR2 FQGNSA. The CDR3 length is 16 residues. The DNA for the CDR3 is TGTGCCAGCAGCTTAGCCTTGGGCAGGGCCACAGATACGCAGTATTTT. Translated: CASSLALGRATDTQYF.

This chain uses TRBV4-2 with TRBJ2-7, with D tentatively TRBD1 (5 bases). Germline V lookup: CDR1 LGHNA, CDR2 YNFKEQ. Between the trimmed V and J ends, which lost 4 bases and 0 bases, there was a span of 16 bases. This CDR3 contains 16 residues. CDR3 region: CASSPTGHPTSYEQYF. As DNA, the CDR3 is TGTGCCAGCAGCCCTACAGGCCACCCCACCTCCTACGAGCAGTACTTC.

The V and J genes are TRBV5-1 and TRBJ1-1, with D possibly TRBD1 on 5 matching bases. Germline assignment: CDR1 SGHRS and CDR2 YFSETQ. Trimming removed 6 bases at V and 3 bases at J, with 18 bases between. There are 15 residues in the CDR3. CDR3 sequence (DNA): TGCGCCAGCACTGGGTCGGGACTAGGTCACACTGAAGCTTTCTTT. Protein: CASTGSGLGHTEAFF.

The V call is TRBV19, the J call TRBJ2-3, with TRBD1 matching over 9 bases. Trimming at V came to 1 base and at J to 2 bases, leaving 7 bases not matched to a gene. Per germline, CDR1 LNHDA and CDR2 SQIVND (reference sequence). The CDR3 runs 17 residues. The CDR3, as DNA: TGTGCCAGTAGTATAGGCCCGGGACAGGGTGACACAGATACGCAGTATTTT. Translation: CASSIGPGQGDTDTQYF.